Described below is a single TCR beta chain sequence and its context. The trim removed 6 bases at V and 5 bases at J, leaving 12 bases unmatched. Germline values: CDR1 MNHEY, CDR2 SVGAGI. The CDR3 extends over 15 amino acids. In the study's own analysis: Reference gene primer amplification yielded estimated nucleated cell counts. Sequencing was performed with immunoSEQ multiplex PCR; in TCRdb, only in-frame clones are kept and a portion is missing. V and J calls and clone size are copied from that table; D and trimming were computed from the DNA. The sample holds about 160,000 clones, around three quarters seen once. The record originates from a study of blood T cell repertoires in COVID-19.

The material sequenced was peripheral blood. The clonotype comes from a man aged 55 to 70 with acute or convalescent COVID-19. The V gene is TRBV6-5, the J gene TRBJ1-1, with 7 bases aligning to TRBD1. CDR3 coding DNA: TGTGCCAGCAGCGCCGGGACGACAGGGAGAACTGAAGCTTTCTTT. This sequence encodes CASSAGTTGRTEAFF.